This section outlines one TCR beta chain sequence together with its context. Its target is not known. The record originates from a study of cytomegalovirus exposure and HLA in healthy donors. Findings and limits, study-wide: Rarity characterized most TCR sequences, yet some public TCRs appeared in many donors. Later on, an analysis found that several of the most significant clusters appeared to be linked to common viral pathogens, which included parvovirus B19.

The germline gives CDR1 SGHTA, CDR2 FQGTGA. The CDR3 is made up of 14 amino acids. Deletions cut 5 bases from V and 3 bases from J, with 13 bases between. Amplification used 60 Vbeta primers and 13 Jbeta primers. TCRdb's copy holds only in-frame clones and misses some; the assay was immunoSEQ multiplex PCR. The sample includes under 90,000 clones. Sequencing input: PBMCs. V is TRBV7-3 and J is TRBJ1-1, with a possible D match to TRBD1 (6 bases). The clonotype originates from a man aged 50-59 years in good health and CMV-seropositive. CDR3 region: CASSRGRGDTEAFF. The CDR3 coding sequence is TGTGCCAGCAGCCGTGGGAGGGGGGACACTGAAGCTTTCTTT.